The TCR beta chain under discussion was sequenced for a study of tumor-infiltrating lymphocytes in primary liver carcinoma. TCR beta cDNA was reverse-transcribed from 500 ng of total RNA. The reaction used a constant-region primer and ProtoScript II reverse transcriptase. Generation of the TCR beta libraries relied on three nested multiplex PCR rounds using slightly modified ARM-PCR. TRBV1-TRBV30 forward primers paired with a C-beta reverse primer drove the first two PCR rounds, approximately 11 cycles each. TCRdb reprocessed the multiplex PCR reads with MiXCR, giving one entry per CDR3 protein. Of around 60,000 distinct CDR3 sequences in the sample, about 65% are singletons; the top ten hold roughly 40%. The V segment lost 6 bases and the J segment 7 bases; nucleotides outside the gene matches: 23. The CDR3 is made up of 18 amino acids. CDR1 is LGHNA, CDR2 YNFKEQ, per germline. Taking about 17-31 mg of unsorted bulk tissue, the authors co-extracted RNA and DNA.

The receptor comes from a man aged 35 to 55 with primary liver carcinoma and hepatitis B virus infection. The sample consisted of liver tumor tissue from sampling region 4. The subset was: tumor region T4, right-lateral pole. This sequence joins TRBV4-2 and TRBJ2-7, with TRBD2 identical over 8 bases. The CDR3 sequence is CASSGKPGLSGGPQEQYF. The CDR3 coding sequence is TGTGCCAGCAGTGGAAAACCTGGACTATCGGGAGGGCCACAGGAGCAGTACTTC.